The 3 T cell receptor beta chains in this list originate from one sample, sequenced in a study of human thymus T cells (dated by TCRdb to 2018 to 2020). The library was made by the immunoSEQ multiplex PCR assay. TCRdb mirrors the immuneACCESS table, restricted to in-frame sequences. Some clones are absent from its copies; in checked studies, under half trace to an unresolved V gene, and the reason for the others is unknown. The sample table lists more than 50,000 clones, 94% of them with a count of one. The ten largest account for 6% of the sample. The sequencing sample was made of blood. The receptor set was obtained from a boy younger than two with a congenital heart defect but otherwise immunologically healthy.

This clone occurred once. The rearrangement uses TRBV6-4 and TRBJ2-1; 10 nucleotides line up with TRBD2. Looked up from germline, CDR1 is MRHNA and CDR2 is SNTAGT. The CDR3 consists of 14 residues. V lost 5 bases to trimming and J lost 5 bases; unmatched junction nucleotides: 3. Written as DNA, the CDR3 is TGTGCCAGCAGTAGCGGGAGGGCCGACAATGAGCAGTTCTTC. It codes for CASSSGRADNEQFF.

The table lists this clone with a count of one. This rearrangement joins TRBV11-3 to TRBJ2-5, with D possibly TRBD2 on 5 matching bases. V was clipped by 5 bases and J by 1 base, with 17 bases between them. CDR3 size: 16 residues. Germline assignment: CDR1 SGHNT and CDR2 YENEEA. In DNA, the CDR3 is TGTGCCAGCAGCCCCGGGGTCACCTTAACCCAAGAGACCCAGTACTTC. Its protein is CASSPGVTLTQETQYF.

The CDR3 DNA reads TGCAGCGCCGTCAGGCGGAACACCGGGGAGCTGTTTTTT. Its translation is CSAVRRNTGELFF. This chain uses TRBV29-1 with TRBJ2-2; unclear D gene. The CDR3 loop spans 13 amino acids. Germline CDR1 SQVTM, CDR2 ANQGSEA. Deletions cut 7 bases from V and 1 base from J, with 10 bases between.